This entry concerns a single T cell receptor (beta chain). Participant age was roughly 18 to 95 years, and participants resided in approximately 24 US areas. Two consecutive negative NP/OP PCR tests, clearance, or resolved symptoms defined Cohort 3 recovery. Data came from immunoSEQ multiplex PCR; TCRdb stores just in-frame clones and leaves some out. The table has fewer than 500,000 clones, approximately 86% seen once. The data were taken from a study of blood T cell repertoires in COVID-19. Study-wide background: COVID-19 samples, acute and convalescent, were from the United States, Italy and Spain.

CDR1 and CDR2 (germline): SNHLY, FYNNEI. CDR3 size: 13 residues. Trimming cost V 4 bases and J 0 bases, with 6 bases left between them. The V gene is TRBV2, the J gene TRBJ1-1; the D is unclear. This clonotype was sampled from a woman between 18 and 29 years old who had recovered from COVID-19. Sequencing used PBMCs or T cells enriched from blood (not recorded which). Here the CDR3 DNA reads TGTGCCAGCAGTGTGTCAGTGAACACTGAAGCTTTCTTT. It is translated as CASSVSVNTEAFF.